Reported below is one T cell receptor (beta chain). The antigen it binds to is not known. Within one base of it there is no much larger clone, and no base qualities were kept. To prepare the library, the immunoSEQ multiplex PCR assay was applied. RNA was extracted from all samples and reverse transcribed into cDNA, which served as template for TCR sequencing. First-strand cDNA was synthesized with SuperScript III using a 2:1 mix of oligo-dT and random hexamers. A synthetic immune receptor repertoire was used to assess amplification bias, and residual bias was removed computationally. The authors' pipeline ran thus. After raw reads were preprocessed to remove errors, the CDR3 was defined following IMGT conventions as running from the conserved cysteine to phenylalanine. Clonality was calculated as 1 minus Shannon entropy normalized by log2 of the number of productive unique TCRs. Scalp TCRbeta sequences were cross-referenced with sorted blood CD4 and CD8 repertoires so that the CD4 or CD8 identity of scalp clones could be inferred. TCRdb provides this immuneACCESS table in a form limited to in-frame rearrangements. Some clones are lacking; in checked studies, under half of them reflect an unresolved V gene, and why the rest are absent is not known. V and J calls and clone size are those listed in that table; D and trimming were worked out from the DNA. The sample table contains 150,000 to 200,000 clones; only one count was recorded for 60% of them. Clones ranked in the top ten supply 1% of the sample.

Taken with the paper, the label for time point translates to: around 26 weeks on oral tofacitinib. Interpreted using the paper, the treatment or condition label stands for: oral pan-JAK inhibitor, 5-10 mg twice daily. Lesional scalp punch biopsies and peripheral blood were obtained from alopecia areata patients. PBMCs were isolated by density centrifugation and stained for CD3, CD4 and CD8, after which CD4+ and CD8+ T cells were sorted on a FACSAria. The data belong to a study of CD8+ T cells in alopecia areata (dated by TCRdb to the late 2010s). Concerning the study at large: The treated patients took part in an open-label pilot trial in which moderate-to-severe alopecia areata was treated with oral tofacitinib at 5 to 10 mg twice daily. Clonality in the scalp was compared among normal scalp (n=4), patchy alopecia areata scalp (n=8), and alopecia totalis/universalis scalp (n=8). Biopsies were taken from tofacitinib-treated patients at baseline and again at 4 and 24 weeks into treatment, and several of those patients also had a later scalp biopsy. In treated patients, disease severity was measured using the SALT score, which gives the percentage of scalp surface area affected. RNA was obtained with the PAXgene miRNA kit for fixed scalp, the miRNeasy kit for PBMCs, and the RNeasy kit for mouse skin. Scalp tissue and sorted CD4+ and CD8+ peripheral blood T cells from patchy and totalis/universalis alopecia areata patients and from healthy controls were covered by human TCRbeta sequencing. Patients stayed on tofacitinib for 6 to 18 months and then had 6 months of follow-up off drug so that delayed response and recurrence could be assessed. High-throughput TCRbeta sequencing was used to examine T cell clonal expansion in alopecia areata in both the C3H/HeJ mouse model and human patients. Amplification of TCRbeta CDR3 regions was done by immunoSEQ multiplex PCR using 35 Vbeta forward primers and 13 Jbeta reverse primers. Findings and caveats that apply to the study as a whole: Many expanded lesional clones persisted in scalp and blood during tofacitinib treatment, which may partly explain relapse after stopping treatment. Scalp TCR repertoire analysis is complicated because resident alphabeta T cells in normal human skin are also sequenced, whereas mouse skin is dominated by gammadelta T cells. With tofacitinib, both scalp clonality and the number of expanded CD8+ clones among the top 100 scalp clones went down significantly. Compared with normal scalp, lesional scalp, particularly in alopecia totalis/universalis, had higher clonality and more expanded CD8+ clones, which suggests antigenic drive. Shared TCR sequences between patients were less evident than in mice, which may be partly attributable to HLA diversity in the patient population. Because the treated cohort was small and had only one nonresponder, larger studies are needed to examine links between baseline CD8+ expansion and response.

The CDR3 runs 15 residues from the cysteine to the phenylalanine. Only the CDR3 portion is preserved as DNA: 45 bases, with reading frame beginning at the first base. The germline V gene specifies SGHRS as CDR1 and YFSETQ as CDR2. The germline ends are 15 bases apart after V is trimmed by 4 bases and J by 2 bases. The clonotype comes from a human donor with alopecia areata. Sequenced material: CD4+ T cells sorted from blood, taken at week 24, from a patient treated with tofacitinib. Recombination joined TRBV5-1 with TRBJ2-5, and possibly TRBD2, on 6 matching bases. The DNA reads as follows: TGCGCCAGCAGCCCTCTTCCGGGGGAACAAGAGACCCAGTACTTC. Its coded protein is CASSPLPGEQETQYF.